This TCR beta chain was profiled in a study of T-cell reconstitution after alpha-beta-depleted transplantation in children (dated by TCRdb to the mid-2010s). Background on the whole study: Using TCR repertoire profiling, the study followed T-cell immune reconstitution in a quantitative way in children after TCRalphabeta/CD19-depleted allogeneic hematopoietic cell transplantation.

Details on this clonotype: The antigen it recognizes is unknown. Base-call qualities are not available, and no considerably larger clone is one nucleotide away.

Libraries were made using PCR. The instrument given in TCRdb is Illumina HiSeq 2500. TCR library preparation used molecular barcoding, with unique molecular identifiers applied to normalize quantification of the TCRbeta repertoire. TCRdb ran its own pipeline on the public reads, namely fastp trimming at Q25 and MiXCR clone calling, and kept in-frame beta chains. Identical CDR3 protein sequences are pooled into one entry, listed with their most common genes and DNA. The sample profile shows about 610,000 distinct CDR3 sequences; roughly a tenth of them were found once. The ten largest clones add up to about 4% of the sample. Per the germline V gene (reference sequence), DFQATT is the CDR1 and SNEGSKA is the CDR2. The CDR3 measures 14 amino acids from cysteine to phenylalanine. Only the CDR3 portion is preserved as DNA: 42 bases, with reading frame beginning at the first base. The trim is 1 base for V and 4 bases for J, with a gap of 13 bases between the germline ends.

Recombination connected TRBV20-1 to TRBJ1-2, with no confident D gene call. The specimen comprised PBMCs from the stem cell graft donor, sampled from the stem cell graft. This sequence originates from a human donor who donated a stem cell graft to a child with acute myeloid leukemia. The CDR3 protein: CSARVAGKGYGYTF. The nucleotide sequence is TGCAGTGCTAGAGTCGCGGGGAAGGGCTATGGCTACACCTTC.